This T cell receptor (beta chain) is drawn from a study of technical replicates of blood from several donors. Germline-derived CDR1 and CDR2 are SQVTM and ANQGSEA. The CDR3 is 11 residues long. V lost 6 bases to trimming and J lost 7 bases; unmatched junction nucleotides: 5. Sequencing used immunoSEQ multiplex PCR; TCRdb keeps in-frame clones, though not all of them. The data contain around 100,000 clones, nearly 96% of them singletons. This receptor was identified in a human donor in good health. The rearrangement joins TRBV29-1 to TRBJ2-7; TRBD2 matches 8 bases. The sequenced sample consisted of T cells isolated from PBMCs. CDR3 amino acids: CSVLGGGEQYF. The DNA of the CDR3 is TGCAGCGTCCTAGGCGGGGGGGAGCAGTACTTC.